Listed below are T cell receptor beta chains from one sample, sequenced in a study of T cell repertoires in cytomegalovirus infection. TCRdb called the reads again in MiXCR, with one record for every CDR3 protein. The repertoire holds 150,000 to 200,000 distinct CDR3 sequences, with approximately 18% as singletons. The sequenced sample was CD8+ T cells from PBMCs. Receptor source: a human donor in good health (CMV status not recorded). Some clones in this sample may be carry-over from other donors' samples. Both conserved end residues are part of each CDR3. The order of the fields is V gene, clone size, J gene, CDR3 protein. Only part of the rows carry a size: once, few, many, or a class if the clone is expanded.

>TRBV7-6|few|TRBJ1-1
CASSLVQVGNTEAFF
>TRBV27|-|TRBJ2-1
CASTWGGASSYNEQFF
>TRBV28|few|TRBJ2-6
CASSFRTGAGANVLTF
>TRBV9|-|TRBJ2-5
CASSPRTGETQYF
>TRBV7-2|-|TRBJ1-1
CASSYRGFMNTEAFF
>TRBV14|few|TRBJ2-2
CASSQDINTGELFF
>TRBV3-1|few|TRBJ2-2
CASSYGQVVVDGELFF
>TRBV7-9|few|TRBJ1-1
CASSLFDEATNTEAFF
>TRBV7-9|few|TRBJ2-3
CASRTIYYTDTQYF
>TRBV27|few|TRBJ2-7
CASSLGQGWAYEQYF
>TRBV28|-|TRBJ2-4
CASSLGSGPQYF
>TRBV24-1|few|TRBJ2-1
CATSDPRVYEQFF
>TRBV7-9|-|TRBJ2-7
CASSPLEEQYF
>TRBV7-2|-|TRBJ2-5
CASSLVAYSRQETQYF
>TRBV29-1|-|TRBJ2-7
CSVVDRDTSYEQYF
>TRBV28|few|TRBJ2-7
CASTLGPAYEQYF
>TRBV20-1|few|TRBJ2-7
CSASIRGDFYEQYF
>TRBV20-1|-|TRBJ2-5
CSAREDGQETQYF
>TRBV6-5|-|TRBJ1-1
CASSPGRTGIMNTEAFF
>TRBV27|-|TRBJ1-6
CASSSLPGRDSPLHF
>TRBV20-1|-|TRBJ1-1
CSARDRGQGTEAFF
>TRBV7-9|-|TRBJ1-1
CASGVGQGITEAFF
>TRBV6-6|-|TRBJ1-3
CASSYLGQGGTIYF
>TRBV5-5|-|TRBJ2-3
CASSFDRGRGTDTQYF
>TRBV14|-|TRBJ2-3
CASSLTGQGGSTDTQYF
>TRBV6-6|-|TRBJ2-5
CASKLAGEEETQYF
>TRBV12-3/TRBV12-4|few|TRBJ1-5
CASSLGTGESNQPQHF
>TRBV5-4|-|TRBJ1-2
CASRPGQGHYGYTF
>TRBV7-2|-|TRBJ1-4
CASSRTGTNEKLFF
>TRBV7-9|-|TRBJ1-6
CASSLIVLGLGSPLHF
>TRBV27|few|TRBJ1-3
CASSLSEGFAGNTIYF
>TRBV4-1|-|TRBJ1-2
CASSQDLAGEDYGYTF
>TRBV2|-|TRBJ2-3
CASSEALGGGPTDTQYF
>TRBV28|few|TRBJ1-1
CASSLFRSGGSEAFF
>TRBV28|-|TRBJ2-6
CASRHRGPSGANVLTF
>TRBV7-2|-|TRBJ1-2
CASSLVKWTGLHGYTF
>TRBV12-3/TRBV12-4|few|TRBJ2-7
CASSLFHEQYF
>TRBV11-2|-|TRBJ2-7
CASRGDREYSYEQYF